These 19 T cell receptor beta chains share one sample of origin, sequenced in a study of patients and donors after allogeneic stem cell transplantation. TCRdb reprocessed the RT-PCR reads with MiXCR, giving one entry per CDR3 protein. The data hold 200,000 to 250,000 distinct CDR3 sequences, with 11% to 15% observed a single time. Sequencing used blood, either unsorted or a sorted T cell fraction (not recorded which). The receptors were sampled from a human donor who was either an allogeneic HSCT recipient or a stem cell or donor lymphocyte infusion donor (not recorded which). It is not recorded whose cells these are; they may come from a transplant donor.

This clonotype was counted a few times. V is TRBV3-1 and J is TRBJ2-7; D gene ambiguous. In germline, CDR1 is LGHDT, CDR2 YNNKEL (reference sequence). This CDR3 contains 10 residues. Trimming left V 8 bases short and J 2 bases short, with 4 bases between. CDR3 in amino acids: CASGAYEQYF. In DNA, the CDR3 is TGTGCCAGCGGGGCCTACGAGCAGTACTTC.

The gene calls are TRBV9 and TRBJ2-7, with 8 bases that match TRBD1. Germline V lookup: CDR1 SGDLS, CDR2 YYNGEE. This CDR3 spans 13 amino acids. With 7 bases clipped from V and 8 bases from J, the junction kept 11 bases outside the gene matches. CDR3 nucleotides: TGTGCCAGCGGTGGATGGACAGGGACGAAGCAGTACTTC. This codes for CASGGWTGTKQYF.

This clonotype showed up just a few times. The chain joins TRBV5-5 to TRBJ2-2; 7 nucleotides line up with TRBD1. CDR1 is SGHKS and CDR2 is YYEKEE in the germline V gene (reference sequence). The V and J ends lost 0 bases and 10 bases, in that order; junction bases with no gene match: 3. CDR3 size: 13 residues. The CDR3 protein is CASSLEQGLELFF. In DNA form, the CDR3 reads TGTGCCAGCAGCTTGGAACAGGGGTTGGAGCTGTTTTTT.

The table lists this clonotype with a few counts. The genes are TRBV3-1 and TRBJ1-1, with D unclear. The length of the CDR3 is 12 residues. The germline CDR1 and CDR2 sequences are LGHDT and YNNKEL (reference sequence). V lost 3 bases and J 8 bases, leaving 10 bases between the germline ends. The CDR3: CASSQIGREAFF. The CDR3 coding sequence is TGTGCCAGCAGCCAGATAGGCAGAGAAGCTTTCTTT.

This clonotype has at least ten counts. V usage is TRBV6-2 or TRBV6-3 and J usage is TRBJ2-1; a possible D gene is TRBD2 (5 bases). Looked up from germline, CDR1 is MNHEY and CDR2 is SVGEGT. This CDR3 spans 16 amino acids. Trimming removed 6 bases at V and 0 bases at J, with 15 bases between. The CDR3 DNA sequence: TGTGCCAGCAGGGCCCGGGGTGTGGGCTCCTACAATGAGCAGTTCTTC. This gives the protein CASRARGVGSYNEQFF.

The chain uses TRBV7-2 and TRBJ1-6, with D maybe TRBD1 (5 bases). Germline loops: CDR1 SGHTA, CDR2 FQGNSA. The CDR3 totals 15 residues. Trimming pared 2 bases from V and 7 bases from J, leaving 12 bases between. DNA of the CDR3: TGTGCCAGCAGCTTACGGGGCGCTAACAATTCACCCCTCCACTTT. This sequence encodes CASSLRGANNSPLHF.

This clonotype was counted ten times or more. This CDR3 reads CASSSTGTDTQYF. Here the CDR3 DNA reads TGTGCCAGCAGTTCGACAGGGACAGATACGCAGTATTTT. The V and J genes are TRBV12-3 or TRBV12-4 and TRBJ2-3; 7 nucleotides align to TRBD1. V lost 4 bases to trimming and J lost 3 bases; unmatched junction nucleotides: 1. This CDR3 is 13 amino acids long.

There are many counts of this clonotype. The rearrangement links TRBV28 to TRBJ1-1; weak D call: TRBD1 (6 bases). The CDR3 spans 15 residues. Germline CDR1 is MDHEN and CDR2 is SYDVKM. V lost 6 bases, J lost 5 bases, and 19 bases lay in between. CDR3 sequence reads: CASRSATGWGTEAFF. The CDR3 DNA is TGTGCCAGCAGGAGTGCCACAGGGTGGGGAACTGAAGCTTTCTTT.

The CDR3 bases are TGTGCCAGCAGCCGTAACTCTAACTATGGCTACACCTTC. Residues: CASSRNSNYGYTF. J is TRBJ1-2 and V is TRBV27; D remains unclear. V shed 6 bases and J shed 0 bases, with 8 bases lying between them. Germline V gene lookup returns CDR1 MNHEY and CDR2 SMNVEV (reference sequence). This CDR3 contains 13 residues.

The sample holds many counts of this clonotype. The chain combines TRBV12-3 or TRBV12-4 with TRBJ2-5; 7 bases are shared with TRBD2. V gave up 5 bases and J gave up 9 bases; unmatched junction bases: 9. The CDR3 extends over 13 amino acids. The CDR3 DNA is TGTGCCAGCAGTGAAGCGGGACCCGGGGCCCAGTACTTC. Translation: CASSEAGPGAQYF.

In DNA, the CDR3 is TGTGCCAGCAGTCTCGGACAGGGCGGGACTAATGAAAAACTGTTTTTT. The encoded protein is CASSLGQGGTNEKLFF. This sequence joins TRBV27 and TRBJ1-4, with 8 bases identical to TRBD1. The CDR3 is 16 residues long. The trim removed 5 bases at V and 2 bases at J, leaving 7 bases unmatched. Germline V gives CDR1 MNHEY, CDR2 SMNVEV (reference sequence).

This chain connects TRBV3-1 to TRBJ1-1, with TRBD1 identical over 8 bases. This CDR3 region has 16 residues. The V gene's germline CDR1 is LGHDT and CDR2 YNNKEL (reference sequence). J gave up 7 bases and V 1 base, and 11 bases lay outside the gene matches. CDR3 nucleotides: TGTGCCAGCAGCCAAGGGGACGCAGGGGGCGCTTTTGAAGCTTTCTTT. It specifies CASSQGDAGGAFEAFF.

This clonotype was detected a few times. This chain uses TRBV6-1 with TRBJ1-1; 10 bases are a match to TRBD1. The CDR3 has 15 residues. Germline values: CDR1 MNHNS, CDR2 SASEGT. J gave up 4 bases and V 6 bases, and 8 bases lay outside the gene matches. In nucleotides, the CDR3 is TGTGCCAGCAGAGAGACAGGGGGCCTACCCACTGAAGCTTTCTTT. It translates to CASRETGGLPTEAFF.

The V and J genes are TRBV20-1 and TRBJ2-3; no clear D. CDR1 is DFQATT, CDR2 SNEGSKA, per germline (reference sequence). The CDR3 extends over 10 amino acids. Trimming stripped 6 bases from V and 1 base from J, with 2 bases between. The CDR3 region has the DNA TGCAGTGCCGGCACAGATACGCAGTATTTT. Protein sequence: CSAGTDTQYF.

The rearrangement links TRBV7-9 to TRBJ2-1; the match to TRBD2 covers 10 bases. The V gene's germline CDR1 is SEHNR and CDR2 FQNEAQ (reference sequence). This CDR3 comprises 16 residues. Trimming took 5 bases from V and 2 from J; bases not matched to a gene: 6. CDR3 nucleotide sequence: TGTGCCAGCAGCGGGAGGACTAGCGGTCCCTACAATGAGCAGTTCTTC. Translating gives CASSGRTSGPYNEQFF.

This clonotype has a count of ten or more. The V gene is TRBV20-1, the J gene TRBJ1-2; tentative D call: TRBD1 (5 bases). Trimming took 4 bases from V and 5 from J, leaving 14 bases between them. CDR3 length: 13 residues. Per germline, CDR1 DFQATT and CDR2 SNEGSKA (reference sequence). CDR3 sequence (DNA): TGCAGTGCTACGGGGCAGAAAGAATATGGCTACACCTTC. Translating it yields CSATGQKEYGYTF.

Written as DNA, the CDR3 is TGTGCCAGCAGCCAAGGGGGACTAGTTTACGGGACCCAGTACTTC. This gives the protein CASSQGGLVYGTQYF. V is TRBV14 and J is TRBJ2-5; 8 bases align to TRBD2. The CDR3 contains 15 residues. J was trimmed by 7 bases and V by 1 base; bases with no gene match: 8. Germline loops: CDR1 SGHDN, CDR2 FVKESK.

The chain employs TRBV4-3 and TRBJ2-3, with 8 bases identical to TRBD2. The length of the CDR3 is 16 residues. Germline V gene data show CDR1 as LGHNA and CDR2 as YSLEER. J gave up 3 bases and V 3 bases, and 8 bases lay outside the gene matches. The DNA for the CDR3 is TGCGCCAGCAGCCACGGGGGGGGATGGGCGACAGATACGCAGTATTTT. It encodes CASSHGGGWATDTQYF.

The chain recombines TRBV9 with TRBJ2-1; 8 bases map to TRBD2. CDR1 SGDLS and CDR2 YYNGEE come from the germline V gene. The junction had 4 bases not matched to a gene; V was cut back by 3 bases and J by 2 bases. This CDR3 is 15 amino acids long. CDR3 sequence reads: CASSALADTYNEQFF. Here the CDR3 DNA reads TGTGCCAGCAGCGCACTAGCGGATACCTACAATGAGCAGTTCTTC.